The 18 T cell receptor beta chains listed next were all sequenced from one sample in a study of blood T cell repertoires in COVID-19. Assay used: immunoSEQ multiplex PCR; TCRdb lists only in-frame clones, some missing. The sample includes under 450,000 clones, under 85% of them seen just once. The sample comprised PBMCs or T cells enriched from blood (not recorded which). Every receptor here comes from a woman aged 45 to 65 who had recovered from COVID-19.

The J gene is TRBJ2-3, the V gene TRBV2; 10 bases line up with TRBD2. The CDR3 totals 15 residues. Germline CDR1 and CDR2: SNHLY and FYNNEI. J lost 3 bases, V lost 1 base, and 1 base had no gene match. The CDR3 nucleotides are TGTGCCAGCAGTGAAGGTAGCGGGGGGACAGATACGCAGTATTTT. Encoded protein: CASSEGSGGTDTQYF. The full variable domain, rest sourced from reference TRBV2 and TRBJ2-3, is EPEVTQTPSHQVTQMGQEVILRCVPISNHLYFYWYRQILGQKVEFLVSFYNNEISEKSEIFDDQFSVERPDGSNFTLKIRSTKLEDSAMYFCASSEGSGGTDTQYFGPGTRLTVL.

The V and J genes are TRBV5-1 and TRBJ2-2; D unresolved. The V end was cut by 0 bases, the J end by 1 base, with 7 bases between. The germline V gene encodes CDR1 SGHRS and CDR2 YFSETQ. This CDR3 region has 15 residues. The CDR3 DNA reads TGCGCCAGCAGCTTGGCAATACAGAACACCGGGGAGCTGTTTTTT. Translated: CASSLAIQNTGELFF. Filled out from reference TRBV5-1 and TRBJ2-2, the complete variable domain reads KAGVTQTPRYLIKTRGQQVTLSCSPISGHRSVSWYQQTPGQGLQFLFEYFSETQRNKGNFPGRFSGRQFSNSRSEMNVSTLELGDSALYLCASSLAIQNTGELFFGEGSRLTVL.

The chain carries TRBV7-2 and TRBJ2-3; 9 positions match TRBD2. The CDR3 runs to 15 residues. In germline, CDR1 is SGHTA, CDR2 FQGNSA. J was trimmed by 3 bases and V by 2 bases; bases with no gene match: 3. In DNA form, the CDR3 reads TGTGCCAGCAGCTTATCGGGACTAGCAACAGATACGCAGTATTTT. Amino acid sequence: CASSLSGLATDTQYF.

This clone has more than one count but fewer than ten. The chain employs TRBV7-3 and TRBJ2-7; 8 bases align to TRBD2. V lost 0 bases, J lost 6 bases, and 10 bases stayed unmatched. The CDR3 totals 16 residues. CDR1 is SGHTA, CDR2 FQGTGA, per germline. DNA for the CDR3: TGTGCCAGCAGCTTAACCCCGGGAGGGCCCTCGGGCGAGCAGTACTTC. It translates to CASSLTPGGPSGEQYF.

The rearrangement joins TRBV19 to TRBJ1-5, with 11 bases identical to TRBD1. Looked up from germline, CDR1 is LNHDA and CDR2 is SQIVND (reference sequence). The CDR3 loop spans 14 amino acids. V dropped 6 bases and J dropped 6; count of bases not matched to a gene: 4. The CDR3 sequence is CASRAGQGGQPQHF. The DNA for the CDR3 is TGTGCCAGTAGGGCGGGACAGGGGGGTCAGCCCCAGCATTTT. The full variable domain, completed using reference TRBV19 and TRBJ1-5, is DGGITQSPKYLFRKEGQNVTLSCEQNLNHDAMYWYRQDPGQGLRLIYYSQIVNDFQKGDIAEGYSVSREKKESFPLTVTSAQKNPTAFYLCASRAGQGGQPQHFGDGTRLSIL.

The sample holds one count of this clone. The V and J genes are TRBV9 and TRBJ2-4, with D possibly TRBD1 on 5 matching bases. The CDR3 has 14 residues. The germline CDR1 and CDR2 sequences are SGDLS and YYNGEE. Trimming left V 2 bases short and J 3 bases short, with 9 bases between. The CDR3 DNA reads TGTGCCAGCAGCGTCGACAGCAACAAAAACATTCAGTACTTC. It codes for CASSVDSNKNIQYF.

Remarks on this clone: A junction end diverges from the germline sequence, so it may reflect a read error. The CDR3: CASSLDPGSHQKLFF. The CDR3 bases are TGTGCTAGCAGCTTAGATCCAGGGTCCCACCAGAAACTGTTTTTT. This sequence joins TRBV7-7 and TRBJ1-4; D is perhaps TRBD1 (5 bases). Germline V lookup: CDR1 SSHAT, CDR2 FNYEAQ (reference sequence). The length of the CDR3 is 15 residues. The full variable domain, its missing parts supplied by reference TRBV7-7 and TRBJ1-4, is GAGVSQSPRYKVTKRGQDVTLRCDPISSHATLYWYQQALGQGPEFLTYFNYEAQPDKSGLPSDRFSAERPEGSISTLTIQRTEQRDSAMYRCASSLDPGSHQKLFFGSGTQLSVL.

This chain connects TRBV18 to TRBJ1-2; D may be TRBD1 (5 bases). V was cut by 3 bases and J by 7 bases, with 12 bases left in between. CDR3 size: 13 residues. Germline V lookup: CDR1 KGHSH, CDR2 LQKENI. CDR3 protein: CASSPGGGFGYTF. The CDR3 nucleotides are TGTGCCAGCTCACCCGGCGGGGGGTTTGGCTACACCTTC.

The rearrangement joins TRBV3-1 (or the pseudogene TRBV3-2) to TRBJ2-3; 11 nucleotides align to TRBD2. Looked up from germline, CDR1 is LGHDT and CDR2 is YNNKEL (reference sequence). V shed 4 bases and J 6 bases; nucleotides not matched to a gene: 9. The CDR3 spans 16 residues. DNA of the CDR3: TGTGCCAGCAGCCTCATAGCGGGGGGGCCACTGGATACGCAGTATTTT. Encoded protein: CASSLIAGGPLDTQYF.

The chain is built from TRBV11-2 and TRBJ2-5, with TRBD2 matching 14 bases. There are 17 residues in the CDR3. V was clipped by 4 bases and J by 4 bases; unmatched bases: 8. In germline, CDR1 is SGHAT, CDR2 FQNNGV. The CDR3 region has the DNA TGTGCCAGCAGCTCGGGGACTAGCGGGAGAAAGGTAGAGACCCAGTACTTC. This sequence encodes CASSSGTSGRKVETQYF.

The rearrangement joins TRBV2 to TRBJ1-4; 11 bases match TRBD1. V was pared by 7 bases and J by 8 bases, with 15 bases of the junction left unmatched. Germline CDR1 is SNHLY and CDR2 is FYNNEI. The CDR3 spans 17 residues. The CDR3 is CASTSDRGRRGGEKLFF. The CDR3 bases are TGTGCCAGCACCTCGGACAGGGGGCGTCGAGGAGGAGAAAAACTGTTTTTT.

This clone was seen a handful of times. The chain has TRBV5-5 and TRBJ1-2, with a possible D match to TRBD1 (5 bases). CDR3 length equals 13 residues. Germline assignment: CDR1 SGHKS and CDR2 YYEKEE (reference sequence). V lost 5 bases and J 4 bases, leaving 12 bases between the germline ends. CDR3 residues: CASRNDRLYGYTF. DNA of the CDR3: TGTGCCAGCAGGAACGACAGACTCTATGGCTACACCTTC.

The chain has TRBV3-1 (or the pseudogene TRBV3-2) and TRBJ1-2, with unresolved D. V lost 0 bases and J lost 6, with 14 bases in between. The germline CDR1 and CDR2 sequences are LGHDT and YNNKEL (reference sequence). CDR3 length: 15 amino acids. DNA for the CDR3: TGTGCCAGCAGCCAAGATTTCGCAGTTAGCAATGGCTACACCTTC. Amino acids: CASSQDFAVSNGYTF.

This clone turned up a few times. DNA for the CDR3: TGTGCCAGCAGCTTGTCAGATGAGGATGGCTACACCTTC. Encoded protein: CASSLSDEDGYTF. The chain joins TRBV5-6 to TRBJ1-2; no clear D. This CDR3 comprises 13 residues. Germline V CDR1 and CDR2: SGHDT, YYEEEE. The ends were cut back, 1 base at V and 6 bases at J, with 10 bases in the middle.

CDR3 sequence: CASSESGRVKFHGYTF. The CDR3 DNA reads TGCGCCAGCAGTGAGTCAGGCAGGGTAAAGTTCCATGGCTACACCTTC. V and J are TRBV10-1 and TRBJ1-2; perhaps TRBD1 as D (5 bases). The CDR3 totals 16 residues. V was shortened by 0 bases and J by 6 bases, with 17 bases between the two germline ends. Germline CDR1 and CDR2: WNHNN and SYGVQD (reference sequence).

The rearrangement links TRBV30 to TRBJ1-2; D may be TRBD1 (6 bases). The ends were cut back, 2 bases at V and 4 bases at J, with 14 bases in the middle. This CDR3 is built from 14 residues. CDR1 is GTSNPN, CDR2 SVGIG, per germline (reference sequence). CDR3 coding DNA: TGTGCCTGGAGTCCAATCCAGGGGATCTATGGCTACACCTTC. It translates to CAWSPIQGIYGYTF.

J is TRBJ1-1 and V is TRBV11-3, with 7 nucleotides matching TRBD1. The CDR3 is 15 amino acids. Germline V gene lookup returns CDR1 SGHNT and CDR2 YENEEA. V shed 3 bases, J shed 2 bases, and the junction held 6 bases outside the gene matches. The CDR3 reads CASSFTGVPNTEAFF. In DNA, the CDR3 is TGTGCCAGCAGCTTTACAGGGGTCCCAAACACTGAAGCTTTCTTT.

The rearrangement joins TRBV7-8 to TRBJ1-1, with 12 nucleotides matching TRBD1. This CDR3 has 16 residues. In germline, CDR1 is SGHVS, CDR2 FQNEAQ. With 4 bases clipped from V and 3 bases from J, the junction kept 6 bases outside the gene matches. Here the CDR3 DNA reads TGTGCCAGCAGCTCAAGGGGGACAGGGGGCGACACTGAAGCTTTCTTT. It codes for CASSSRGTGGDTEAFF.